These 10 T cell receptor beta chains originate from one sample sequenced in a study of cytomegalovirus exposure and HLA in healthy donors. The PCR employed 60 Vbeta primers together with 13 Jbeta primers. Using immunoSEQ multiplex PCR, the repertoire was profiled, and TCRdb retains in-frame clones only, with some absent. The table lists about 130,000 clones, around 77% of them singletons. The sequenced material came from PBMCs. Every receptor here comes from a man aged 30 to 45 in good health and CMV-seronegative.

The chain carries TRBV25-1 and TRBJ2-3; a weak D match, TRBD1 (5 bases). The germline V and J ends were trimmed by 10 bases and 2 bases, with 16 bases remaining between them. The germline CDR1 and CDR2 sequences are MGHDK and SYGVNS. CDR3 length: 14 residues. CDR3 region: CANNRRPDTDTQYF. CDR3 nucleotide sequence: TGTGCCAATAACAGGCGCCCTGACACAGATACGCAGTATTTT. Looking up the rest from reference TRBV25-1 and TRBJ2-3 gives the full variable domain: EADIYQTPRYLVIGTGKKITLECSQTMGHDKMYWYQQDPGMELHLIHYSYGVNSTEKGDLSSESTVSRIRTEHFPLTLESARPSHTSQYLCANNRRPDTDTQYFGPGTRLTVL.

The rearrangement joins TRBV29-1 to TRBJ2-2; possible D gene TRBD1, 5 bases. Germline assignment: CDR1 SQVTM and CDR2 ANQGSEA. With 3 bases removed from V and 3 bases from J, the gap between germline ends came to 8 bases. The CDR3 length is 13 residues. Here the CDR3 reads CSVDSGYTGELFF. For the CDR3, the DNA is TGCAGCGTTGATTCAGGGTACACCGGGGAGCTGTTTTTT.

The CDR3 nucleotides are TGTGCCAGCAGTGAGCGGACAGGGGTTACCTACGAGCAGTACTTC. It encodes CASSERTGVTYEQYF. J is TRBJ2-7 and V is TRBV2; 9 bases fit TRBD1. The J segment lost 2 bases and the V segment lost 3 bases, leaving 5 bases of the junction unmatched. Per the germline V gene, CDR1 is SNHLY and CDR2 is FYNNEI. This CDR3 is built from 15 residues.

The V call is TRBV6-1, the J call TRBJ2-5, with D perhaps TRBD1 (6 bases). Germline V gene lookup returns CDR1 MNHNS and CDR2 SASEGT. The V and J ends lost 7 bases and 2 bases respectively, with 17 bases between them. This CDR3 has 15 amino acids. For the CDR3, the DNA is TGTGCCAGCATCACCAACCTGGGGGCGCAAGAGACCCAGTACTTC. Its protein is CASITNLGAQETQYF.

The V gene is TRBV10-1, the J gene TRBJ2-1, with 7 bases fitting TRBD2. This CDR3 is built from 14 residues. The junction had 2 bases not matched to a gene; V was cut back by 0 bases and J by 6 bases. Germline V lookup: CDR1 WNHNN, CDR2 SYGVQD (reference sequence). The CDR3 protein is CASSESGTINEQFF. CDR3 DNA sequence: TGCGCCAGCAGTGAGTCCGGGACTATCAATGAGCAGTTCTTC.

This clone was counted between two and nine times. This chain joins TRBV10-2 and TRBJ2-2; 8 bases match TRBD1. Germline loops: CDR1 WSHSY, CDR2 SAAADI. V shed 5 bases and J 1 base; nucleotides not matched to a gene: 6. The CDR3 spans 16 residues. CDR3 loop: CASSTYDRGNTGELFF. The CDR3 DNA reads TGCGCCAGCAGTACTTATGACAGGGGGAACACCGGGGAGCTGTTTTTT.

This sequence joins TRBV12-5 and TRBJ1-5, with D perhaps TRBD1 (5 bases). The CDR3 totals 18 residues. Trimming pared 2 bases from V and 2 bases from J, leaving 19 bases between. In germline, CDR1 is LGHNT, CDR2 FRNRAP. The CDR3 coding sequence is TGTGCTAGTGGTTTGTTCCCCTCCGGCCGACAGCGCAATCAGCCCCAGCATTTT. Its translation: CASGLFPSGRQRNQPQHF.

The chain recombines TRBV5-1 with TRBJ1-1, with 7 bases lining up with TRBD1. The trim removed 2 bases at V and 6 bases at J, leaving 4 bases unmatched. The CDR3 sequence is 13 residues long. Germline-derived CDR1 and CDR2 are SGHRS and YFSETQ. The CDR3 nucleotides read TGCGCCAGCAGCTTCAAGGGGGCGGCTGAAGCTTTCTTT. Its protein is CASSFKGAAEAFF.

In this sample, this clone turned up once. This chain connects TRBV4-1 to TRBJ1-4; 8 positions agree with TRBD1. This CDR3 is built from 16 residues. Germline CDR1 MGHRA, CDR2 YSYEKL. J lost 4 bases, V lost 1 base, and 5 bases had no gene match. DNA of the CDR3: TGCGCCAGCAGCCAAGGGTTACAGGGGGTTAATGAAAAACTGTTTTTT. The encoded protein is CASSQGLQGVNEKLFF.

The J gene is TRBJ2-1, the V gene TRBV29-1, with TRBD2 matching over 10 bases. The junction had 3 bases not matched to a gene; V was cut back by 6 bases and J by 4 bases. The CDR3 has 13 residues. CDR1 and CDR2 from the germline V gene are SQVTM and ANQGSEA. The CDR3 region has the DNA TGCAGCGTCCCTAGCGGGGGTTACAATGAGCAGTTCTTC. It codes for CSVPSGGYNEQFF.